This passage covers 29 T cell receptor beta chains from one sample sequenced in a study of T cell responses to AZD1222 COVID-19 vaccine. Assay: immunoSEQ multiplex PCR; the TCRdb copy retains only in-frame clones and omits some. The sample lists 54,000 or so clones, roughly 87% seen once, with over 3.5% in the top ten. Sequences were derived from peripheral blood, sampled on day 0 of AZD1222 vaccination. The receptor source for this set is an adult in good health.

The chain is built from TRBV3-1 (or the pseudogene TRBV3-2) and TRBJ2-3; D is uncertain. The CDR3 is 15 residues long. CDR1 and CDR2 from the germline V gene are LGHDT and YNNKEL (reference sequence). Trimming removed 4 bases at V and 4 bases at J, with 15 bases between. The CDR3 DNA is TGTGCCAGCAGCCCGCGAGGAGAGGCTGCAGATACGCAGTATTTT. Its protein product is CASSPRGEAADTQYF.

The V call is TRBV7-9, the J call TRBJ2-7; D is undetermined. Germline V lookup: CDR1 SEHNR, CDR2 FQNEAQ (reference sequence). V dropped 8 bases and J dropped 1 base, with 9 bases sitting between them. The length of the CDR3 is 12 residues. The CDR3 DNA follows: TGTGCCAGCTCGGCCGGATCCTACGAGCAGTACTTC. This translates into CASSAGSYEQYF.

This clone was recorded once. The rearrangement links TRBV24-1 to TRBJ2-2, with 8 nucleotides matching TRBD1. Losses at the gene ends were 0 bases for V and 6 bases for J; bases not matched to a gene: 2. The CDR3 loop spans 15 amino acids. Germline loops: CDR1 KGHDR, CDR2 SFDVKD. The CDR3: CATSDLGTGAGELFF. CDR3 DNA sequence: TGTGCCACCAGTGATTTGGGGACAGGAGCCGGGGAGCTGTTTTTT.

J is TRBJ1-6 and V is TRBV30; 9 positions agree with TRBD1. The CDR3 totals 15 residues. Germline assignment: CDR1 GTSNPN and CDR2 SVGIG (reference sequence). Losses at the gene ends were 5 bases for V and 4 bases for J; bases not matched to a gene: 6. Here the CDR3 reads CAWDGQGRYNSPLHF. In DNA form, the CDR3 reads TGTGCCTGGGATGGACAGGGGAGATATAATTCACCCCTCCACTTT. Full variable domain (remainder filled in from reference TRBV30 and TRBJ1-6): SQTIHQWPATLVQPVGSPLSLECTVEGTSNPNLYWYRQAAGRGLQLLFYSVGIGQISSEVPQNLSASRPQDRQFILSSKKLLLSDSGFYLCAWDGQGRYNSPLHFGNGTRLTVT.

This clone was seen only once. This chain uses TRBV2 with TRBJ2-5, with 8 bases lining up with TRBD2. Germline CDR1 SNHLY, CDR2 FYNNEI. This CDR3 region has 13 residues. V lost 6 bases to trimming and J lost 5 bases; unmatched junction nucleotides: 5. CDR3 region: CASRATGGETQYF. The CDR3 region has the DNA TGTGCCAGCAGGGCCACGGGGGGGGAGACCCAGTACTTC.

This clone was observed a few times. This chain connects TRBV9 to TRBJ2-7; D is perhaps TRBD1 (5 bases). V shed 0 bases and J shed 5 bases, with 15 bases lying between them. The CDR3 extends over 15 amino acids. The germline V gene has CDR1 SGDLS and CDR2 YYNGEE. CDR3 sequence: CASSVADNPWNEQYF. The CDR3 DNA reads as TGTGCCAGCAGCGTAGCGGACAACCCTTGGAACGAGCAGTACTTC.

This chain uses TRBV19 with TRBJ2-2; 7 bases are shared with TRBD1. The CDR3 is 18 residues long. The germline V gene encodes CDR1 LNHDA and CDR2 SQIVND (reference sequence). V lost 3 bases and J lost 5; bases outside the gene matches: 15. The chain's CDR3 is CASSIGRGTLRGTGELFF. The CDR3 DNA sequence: TGTGCCAGTAGTATCGGCAGGGGGACCCTTCGAGGTACCGGGGAGCTGTTTTTT.

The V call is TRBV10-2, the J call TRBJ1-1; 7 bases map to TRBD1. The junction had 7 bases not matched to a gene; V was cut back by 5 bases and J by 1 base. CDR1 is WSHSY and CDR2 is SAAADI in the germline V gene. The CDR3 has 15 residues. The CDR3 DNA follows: TGCGCCAGCAGTTGGGGGACAGATAAGAACACTGAAGCTTTCTTT. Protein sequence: CASSWGTDKNTEAFF.

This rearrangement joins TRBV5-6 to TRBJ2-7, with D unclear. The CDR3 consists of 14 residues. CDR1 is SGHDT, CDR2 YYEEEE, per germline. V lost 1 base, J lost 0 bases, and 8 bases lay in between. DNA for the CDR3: TGTGCCAGCAGCTTGATTACTCCCTCCTACGAGCAGTACTTC. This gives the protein CASSLITPSYEQYF.

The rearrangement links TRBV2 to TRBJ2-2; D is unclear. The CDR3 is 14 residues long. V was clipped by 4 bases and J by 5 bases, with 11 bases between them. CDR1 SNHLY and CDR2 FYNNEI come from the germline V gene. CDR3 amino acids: CASSVRVVTGELFF. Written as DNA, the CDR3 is TGTGCCAGCAGTGTACGGGTGGTTACCGGGGAGCTGTTTTTT.

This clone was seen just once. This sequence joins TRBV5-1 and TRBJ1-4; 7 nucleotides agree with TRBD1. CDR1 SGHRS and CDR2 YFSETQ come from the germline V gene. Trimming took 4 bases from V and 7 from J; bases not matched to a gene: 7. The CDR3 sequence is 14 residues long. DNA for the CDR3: TGCGCCAGCAGCCCAGGGGGGGTAGTTGAAAAACTGTTTTTT. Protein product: CASSPGGVVEKLFF. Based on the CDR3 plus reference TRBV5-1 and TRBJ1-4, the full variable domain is KAGVTQTPRYLIKTRGQQVTLSCSPISGHRSVSWYQQTPGQGLQFLFEYFSETQRNKGNFPGRFSGRQFSNSRSEMNVSTLELGDSALYLCASSPGGVVEKLFFGSGTQLSVL.

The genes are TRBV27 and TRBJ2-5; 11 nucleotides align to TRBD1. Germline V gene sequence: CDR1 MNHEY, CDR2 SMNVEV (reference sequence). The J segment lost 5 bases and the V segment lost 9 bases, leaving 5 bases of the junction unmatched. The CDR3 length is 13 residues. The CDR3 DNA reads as TGTGCCAGTGGGACAGGGGGTGGCGAGACCCAGTACTTC. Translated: CASGTGGGETQYF.

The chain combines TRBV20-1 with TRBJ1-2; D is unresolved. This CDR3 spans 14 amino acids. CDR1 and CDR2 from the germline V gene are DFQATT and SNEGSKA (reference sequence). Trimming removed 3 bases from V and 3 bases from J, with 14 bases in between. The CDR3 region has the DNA TGCAGTGCTAGTAGTTCGTCGAGATACTATGGCTACACCTTC. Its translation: CSASSSSRYYGYTF.

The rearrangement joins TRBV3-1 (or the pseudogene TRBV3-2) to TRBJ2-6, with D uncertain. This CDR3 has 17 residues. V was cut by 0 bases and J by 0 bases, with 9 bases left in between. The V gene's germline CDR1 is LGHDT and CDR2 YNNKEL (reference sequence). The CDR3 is CASSQDPDASGANVLTF. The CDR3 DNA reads TGTGCCAGCAGCCAAGATCCCGATGCCTCTGGGGCCAACGTCCTGACTTTC.

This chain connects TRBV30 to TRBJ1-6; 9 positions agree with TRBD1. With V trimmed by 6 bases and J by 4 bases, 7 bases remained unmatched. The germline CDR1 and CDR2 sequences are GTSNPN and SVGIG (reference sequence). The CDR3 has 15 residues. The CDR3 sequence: CACPTTGGYNSPLHF. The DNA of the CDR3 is TGTGCCTGTCCTACGACAGGGGGTTATAATTCACCCCTCCACTTT.

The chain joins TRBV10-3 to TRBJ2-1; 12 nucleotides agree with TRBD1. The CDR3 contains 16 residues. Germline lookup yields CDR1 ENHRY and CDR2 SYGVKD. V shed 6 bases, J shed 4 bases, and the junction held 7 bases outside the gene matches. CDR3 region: CAIRPGQGAGYNEQFF. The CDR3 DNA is TGTGCCATCAGGCCGGGACAGGGGGCTGGTTACAATGAGCAGTTCTTC.

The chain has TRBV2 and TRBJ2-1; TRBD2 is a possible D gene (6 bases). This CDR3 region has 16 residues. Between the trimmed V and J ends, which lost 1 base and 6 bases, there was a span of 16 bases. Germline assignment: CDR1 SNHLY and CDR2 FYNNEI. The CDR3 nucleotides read TGTGCCAGCAGTGAAGGACCCCGAGCGGGCGGCAATGAGCAGTTCTTC. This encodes CASSEGPRAGGNEQFF. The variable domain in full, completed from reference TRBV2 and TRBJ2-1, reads EPEVTQTPSHQVTQMGQEVILRCVPISNHLYFYWYRQILGQKVEFLVSFYNNEISEKSEIFDDQFSVERPDGSNFTLKIRSTKLEDSAMYFCASSEGPRAGGNEQFFGPGTRLTVL.

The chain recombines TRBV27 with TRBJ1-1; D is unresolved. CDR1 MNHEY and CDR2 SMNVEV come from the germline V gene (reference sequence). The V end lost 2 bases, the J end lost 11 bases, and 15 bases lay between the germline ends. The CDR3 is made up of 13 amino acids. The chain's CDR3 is CASSLGRPPVAFF. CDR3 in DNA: TGTGCCAGCAGTTTAGGACGTCCCCCGGTGGCTTTCTTT.

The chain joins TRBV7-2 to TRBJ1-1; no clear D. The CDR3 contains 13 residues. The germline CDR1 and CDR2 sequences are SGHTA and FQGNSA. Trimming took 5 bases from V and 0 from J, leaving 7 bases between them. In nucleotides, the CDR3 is TGTGCCAGCAGCCCTAGTATGAACACTGAAGCTTTCTTT. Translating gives CASSPSMNTEAFF. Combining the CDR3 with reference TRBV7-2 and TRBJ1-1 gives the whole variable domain GAGVSQSPSNKVTEKGKDVELRCDPISGHTALYWYRQSLGQGLEFLIYFQGNSAPDKSGLPSDRFSAERTGGSVSTLTIQRTQQEDSAVYLCASSPSMNTEAFFGQGTRLTVV.

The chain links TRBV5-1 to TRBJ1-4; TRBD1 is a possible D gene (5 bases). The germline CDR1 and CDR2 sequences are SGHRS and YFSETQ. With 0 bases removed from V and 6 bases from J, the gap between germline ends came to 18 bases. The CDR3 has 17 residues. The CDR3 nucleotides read TGCGCCAGCAGCTTGGTGGGCTCCCCACTAGGGGATGAAAAACTGTTTTTT. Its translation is CASSLVGSPLGDEKLFF.

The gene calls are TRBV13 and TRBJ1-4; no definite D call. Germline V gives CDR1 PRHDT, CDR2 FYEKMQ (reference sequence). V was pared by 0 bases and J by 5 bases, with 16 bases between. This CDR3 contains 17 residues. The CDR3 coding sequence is TGTGCCAGCAGCTTAGGCCTTGGGATCATAGGGAATGAAAAACTGTTTTTT. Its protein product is CASSLGLGIIGNEKLFF.

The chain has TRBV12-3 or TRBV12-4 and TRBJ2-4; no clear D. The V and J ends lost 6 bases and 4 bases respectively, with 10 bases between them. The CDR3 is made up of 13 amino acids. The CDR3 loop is CASSPVRKNIQYF. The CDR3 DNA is TGTGCCAGCAGCCCGGTACGAAAAAACATTCAGTACTTC.

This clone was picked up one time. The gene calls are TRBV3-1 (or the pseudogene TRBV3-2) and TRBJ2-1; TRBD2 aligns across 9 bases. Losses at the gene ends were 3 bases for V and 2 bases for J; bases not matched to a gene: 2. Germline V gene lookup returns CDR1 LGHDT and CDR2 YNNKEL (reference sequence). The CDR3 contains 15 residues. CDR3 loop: CASSQTSGTYNEQFF. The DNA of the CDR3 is TGTGCCAGCAGCCAGACTAGCGGAACCTACAATGAGCAGTTCTTC.

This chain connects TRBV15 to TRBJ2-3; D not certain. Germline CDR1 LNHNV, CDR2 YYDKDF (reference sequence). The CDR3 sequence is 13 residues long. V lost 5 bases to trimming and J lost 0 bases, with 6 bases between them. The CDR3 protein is CATSGDSTDTQYF. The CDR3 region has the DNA TGTGCCACCAGCGGCGACAGCACAGATACGCAGTATTTT.

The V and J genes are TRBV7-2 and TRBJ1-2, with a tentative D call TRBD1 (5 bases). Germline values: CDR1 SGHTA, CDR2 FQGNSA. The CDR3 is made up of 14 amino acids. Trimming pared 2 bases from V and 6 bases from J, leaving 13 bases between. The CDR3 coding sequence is TGTGCCAGCAGCTTAAGACGGGGGGAAAATGGCTACACCTTC. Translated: CASSLRRGENGYTF.

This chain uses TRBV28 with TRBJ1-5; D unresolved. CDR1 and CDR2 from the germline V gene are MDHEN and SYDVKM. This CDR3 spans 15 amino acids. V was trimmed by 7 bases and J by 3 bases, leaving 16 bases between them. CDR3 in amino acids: CASITTGGPNQPQHF. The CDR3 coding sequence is TGTGCCAGCATCACCACGGGAGGCCCCAATCAGCCCCAGCATTTT.

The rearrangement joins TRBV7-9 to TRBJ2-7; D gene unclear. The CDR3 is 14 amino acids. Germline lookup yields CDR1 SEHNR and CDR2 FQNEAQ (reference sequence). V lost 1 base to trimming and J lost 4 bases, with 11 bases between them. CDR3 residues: CASSLVSGPYEQYF. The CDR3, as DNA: TGTGCCAGCAGCTTAGTTAGTGGACCGTACGAGCAGTACTTC.

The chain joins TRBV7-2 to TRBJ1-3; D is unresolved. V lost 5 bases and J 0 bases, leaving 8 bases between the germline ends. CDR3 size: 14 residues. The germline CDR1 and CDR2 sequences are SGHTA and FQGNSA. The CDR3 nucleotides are TGTGCCAGCAGCCCCGGGAACTCTGGAAACACCATATATTTT. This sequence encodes CASSPGNSGNTIYF.

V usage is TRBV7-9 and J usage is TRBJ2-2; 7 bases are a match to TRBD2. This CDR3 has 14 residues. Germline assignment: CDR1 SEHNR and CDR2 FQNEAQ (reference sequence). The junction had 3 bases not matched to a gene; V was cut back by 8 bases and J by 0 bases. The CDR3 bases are TGTGCCAGCCTGGGAGGGACGAACACCGGGGAGCTGTTTTTT. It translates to CASLGGTNTGELFF.